The 20 T cell receptor beta chains below were found in one sample sequenced in a study of blood T cell repertoires in COVID-19. Clones were read by immunoSEQ multiplex PCR, and TCRdb kept only the in-frame ones, dropping some. Here the sample spans some 90,000 clones, over 70% being singletons. Sequenced sample: peripheral blood. Receptors originate from a human donor in a cohort sampled during active COVID-19.

The V gene is TRBV2, the J gene TRBJ2-3; D remains ambiguous. The germline V gene has CDR1 SNHLY and CDR2 FYNNEI. With 0 bases removed from V and 2 bases from J, the gap between germline ends came to 18 bases. The CDR3 length is 18 residues. CDR3 sequence: CASSEALGNSYLTDTQYF. As DNA, the CDR3 is TGTGCCAGCAGTGAAGCGCTCGGTAATAGTTATCTCACAGATACGCAGTATTTT.

The CDR3 DNA follows: TGTGCCAGCCGATTGGGGGCAGGGACAGCAGATACGCAGTATTTT. Its translation: CASRLGAGTADTQYF. The rearrangement uses TRBV28 and TRBJ2-3; 7 bases fit TRBD1. The CDR3 runs to 15 residues. With 8 bases clipped from V and 4 bases from J, the junction kept 12 bases outside the gene matches. Germline CDR1 is MDHEN and CDR2 is SYDVKM. The full variable domain, rest sourced from reference TRBV28 and TRBJ2-3, is DVKVTQSSRYLVKRTGEKVFLECVQDMDHENMFWYRQDPGLGLRLIYFSYDVKMKEKGDIPEGYSVSREKKERFSLILESASTNQTSMYLCASRLGAGTADTQYFGPGTRLTVL.

This rearrangement joins TRBV29-1 to TRBJ2-5; 7 positions agree with TRBD2. The CDR3 is made up of 13 amino acids. CDR1 SQVTM and CDR2 ANQGSEA come from the germline V gene. Trimming removed 1 base from V and 7 bases from J; junction bases left unmatched: 6. The CDR3 DNA follows: TGCAGCGTTGAAGGCGGGAGTGGGAGGACCCAGTACTTC. The encoded protein is CSVEGGSGRTQYF.

The rearrangement joins TRBV21-1 to TRBJ2-2; the tabulated D call, TRBD1, remains unverified against the DNA. TRBV21-1 is noted as a pseudogene. CDR3 size: 17 residues. The CDR3 DNA reads TGTGCCAGCAGCAAAGAGGCGGACAGGCCGAACACCGGGGAGCTGTTTTTT. It translates to CASSKEADRPNTGELFF.

The sample holds a few counts of this clone. The chain is built from TRBV5-1 and TRBJ1-2; TRBD1 agrees at 7 bases. This CDR3 region has 12 residues. Germline CDR1 SGHRS, CDR2 YFSETQ. After removal of 3 bases from V and 6 bases from J, the junction contained 2 bases not matched to a gene. CDR3 coding DNA: TGCGCCAGCAGCTCACAGGGGAATGGCTACACCTTC. As protein: CASSSQGNGYTF.

The V gene is TRBV5-1, the J gene TRBJ2-7; tentatively, D is TRBD1 (5 bases). Germline loops: CDR1 SGHRS, CDR2 YFSETQ. V lost 0 bases and J lost 4, with 11 bases in between. This CDR3 contains 14 residues. CDR3 protein: CASSLATELYEQYF. DNA for the CDR3: TGCGCCAGCAGCTTGGCGACAGAGCTTTACGAGCAGTACTTC.

CDR3 in amino acids: CASSLRQGLSGNTIYF. DNA of the CDR3: TGCGCCAGCAGCCTACGACAGGGGCTCTCTGGAAACACCATATATTTT. The rearrangement links TRBV5-1 to TRBJ1-3; 8 bases line up with TRBD1. Trimming removed 4 bases from V and 0 bases from J; junction bases left unmatched: 6. The CDR3 contains 16 residues. The V gene's germline CDR1 is SGHRS and CDR2 YFSETQ. Full variable domain (missing parts from reference TRBV5-1 and TRBJ1-3): KAGVTQTPRYLIKTRGQQVTLSCSPISGHRSVSWYQQTPGQGLQFLFEYFSETQRNKGNFPGRFSGRQFSNSRSEMNVSTLELGDSALYLCASSLRQGLSGNTIYFGEGSWLTVV.

V and J are TRBV7-8 and TRBJ1-4; 7 bases agree with TRBD1. V was pared by 5 bases and J by 5 bases, with 8 bases of the junction left unmatched. This CDR3 contains 15 residues. The germline gives CDR1 SGHVS, CDR2 FQNEAQ. Written as DNA, the CDR3 is TGTGCCAGCAGCGCACGACAGGGAATAAATGAAAAACTGTTTTTT. Translated, it gives CASSARQGINEKLFF.

This chain uses TRBV28 with TRBJ1-1; possibly TRBD1 for D (5 bases). The CDR3 runs 16 residues. Looked up from germline, CDR1 is MDHEN and CDR2 is SYDVKM. V lost 6 bases and J 6 bases, leaving 23 bases between the germline ends. The CDR3 DNA is TGTGCCAGCAGCGCAAATCTCCAAAGGGGCCGGGCTGAAGCTTTCTTT. This encodes CASSANLQRGRAEAFF. The full variable domain, completed using reference TRBV28 and TRBJ1-1, is DVKVTQSSRYLVKRTGEKVFLECVQDMDHENMFWYRQDPGLGLRLIYFSYDVKMKEKGDIPEGYSVSREKKERFSLILESASTNQTSMYLCASSANLQRGRAEAFFGQGTRLTVV.

V is TRBV27 and J is TRBJ2-7; 8 positions agree with TRBD2. Germline CDR1 reads MNHEY; CDR2 reads SMNVEV (reference sequence). V lost 6 bases and J lost 4; bases outside the gene matches: 5. CDR3 length equals 13 residues. The CDR3 DNA reads as TGTGCCAGCAGCCCGGGGGGGGGTTACGAGCAGTACTTC. Amino acid sequence: CASSPGGGYEQYF.

This sequence joins TRBV18 and TRBJ1-6; 8 bases match TRBD1. Trimming at V came to 8 bases and at J to 6 bases, leaving 6 bases not matched to a gene. Germline V gene data show CDR1 as KGHSH and CDR2 as LQKENI. This CDR3 contains 14 residues. This CDR3 reads CASRTGWVNSPLHF. CDR3 DNA sequence: TGTGCCAGCCGGACAGGGTGGGTTAATTCACCCCTCCACTTT.

This chain uses TRBV6-5 with TRBJ2-5; 10 bases agree with TRBD2. After removal of 6 bases from V and 0 bases from J, the junction contained 4 bases not matched to a gene. In germline, CDR1 is MNHEY, CDR2 SVGAGI. The CDR3 is 15 residues long. CDR3 in DNA: TGTGCCAGCAGGAGGACTAGCGGTCACCAAGAGACCCAGTACTTC. Translation: CASRRTSGHQETQYF.

This chain uses TRBV5-1 with TRBJ2-7, with 7 bases aligning to TRBD2. This CDR3 contains 16 residues. The germline gives CDR1 SGHRS, CDR2 YFSETQ. Trimming at V came to 5 bases and at J to 0 bases, leaving 11 bases not matched to a gene. This CDR3 reads CASRGVGGVSSYEQYF. In DNA, the CDR3 is TGCGCCAGCAGAGGAGTTGGGGGGGTCAGCTCCTACGAGCAGTACTTC.

This chain joins TRBV5-4 and TRBJ2-5; 7 nucleotides match TRBD1. In germline, CDR1 is SGHNT, CDR2 YYREEE (reference sequence). The CDR3 is made up of 15 amino acids. V lost 0 bases to trimming and J lost 6 bases; unmatched junction nucleotides: 8. The DNA for the CDR3 is TGTGCCAGCAGCTTGGCGTCGACAGGGAAGAAGACCCAGTACTTC. It encodes CASSLASTGKKTQYF. Combining the CDR3 with reference TRBV5-4 and TRBJ2-5 gives the whole variable domain ETGVTQSPTHLIKTRGQQVTLRCSSQSGHNTVSWYQQALGQGPQFIFQYYREEENGRGNFPPRFSGLQFPNYSSELNVNALELDDSALYLCASSLASTGKKTQYFGPGTRLLVL.

The chain combines TRBV11-2 with TRBJ2-3, with 15 bases fitting TRBD2. J lost 4 bases, V lost 0 bases, and 8 bases had no gene match. CDR1 is SGHAT, CDR2 FQNNGV, per germline. CDR3 length: 19 residues. The chain's CDR3 is CASSLDTRTSGRAADTQYF. The CDR3 nucleotides read TGTGCCAGCAGCTTAGATACTAGGACTAGCGGGAGGGCCGCAGATACGCAGTATTTT.

The chain employs TRBV6-5 and TRBJ1-4, with D uncertain. The germline V and J ends were trimmed by 8 bases and 1 base, with 8 bases remaining between them. CDR3 size: 13 residues. The germline V gene encodes CDR1 MNHEY and CDR2 SVGAGI. The chain's CDR3 is CASLRETNEKLFF. CDR3 nucleotides: TGTGCCAGCCTCCGGGAAACTAATGAAAAACTGTTTTTT.

A single count supports this clone. The chain links TRBV5-1 to TRBJ2-6; TRBD2 agrees at 8 bases. Germline assignment: CDR1 SGHRS and CDR2 YFSETQ. The CDR3 is 20 amino acids. J was trimmed by 1 base and V by 0 bases; bases with no gene match: 12. The CDR3 is CASSLEFLVAGPSGANVLTF. CDR3 DNA sequence: TGCGCCAGCAGCTTGGAATTTTTGGTAGCGGGGCCTTCTGGGGCCAACGTCCTGACTTTC.

This clone was seen a single time. The rearrangement links TRBV7-2 to TRBJ2-7; a weak D match, TRBD2 (5 bases). CDR3 length equals 13 residues. Germline assignment: CDR1 SGHTA and CDR2 FQGNSA. Trimming took 5 bases from V and 4 from J, leaving 12 bases between them. The CDR3 here is CASSQSSSYEQYF. The CDR3 nucleotides are TGTGCCAGCAGCCAATCTAGCTCTTACGAGCAGTACTTC.

The chain carries TRBV5-1 and TRBJ2-1; D may be TRBD2 (5 bases). Germline values: CDR1 SGHRS, CDR2 YFSETQ. The CDR3 totals 17 residues. V lost 4 bases and J 0 bases, leaving 17 bases between the germline ends. CDR3 sequence (DNA): TGCGCCAGCAGCCCCCGTCCAGCGGTTAGCTCCTACAATGAGCAGTTCTTC. The encoded protein is CASSPRPAVSSYNEQFF.

This clone was counted once. The gene calls are TRBV9 and TRBJ2-7; 7 bases are a match to TRBD2. Germline assignment: CDR1 SGDLS and CDR2 YYNGEE. This CDR3 contains 14 residues. V shed 2 bases, J shed 6 bases, and the junction held 8 bases outside the gene matches. CDR3 in DNA: TGTGCCAGCAGCGTCTGGGCGGGAGAATCCGAGCAGTACTTC. This sequence encodes CASSVWAGESEQYF. The entire variable domain, with the rest obtained from reference TRBV9 and TRBJ2-7, is as follows: DSGVTQTPKHLITATGQRVTLRCSPRSGDLSVYWYQQSLDQGLQFLIQYYNGEERAKGNILERFSAQQFPDLHSELNLSSLELGDSALYFCASSVWAGESEQYFGPGTRLTVT.